A single T cell receptor beta chain is shown here with its context. This sample is drawn from a study of blood T cells in healthy people across ages. The CDR3 runs 15 residues. Trimming left V 0 bases short and J 2 bases short, with 9 bases between. Per the germline V gene, CDR1 is SGHRS and CDR2 is YFSETQ. Then a second PCR, running roughly 7 to 11 cycles, was carried out with a sample-barcoded 5' primer and a J-beta primer mix. Template switching added a 12-random-nucleotide identifier to every cDNA molecule. TCRdb ran MiXCR on the 5' RACE reads and lists one entry per CDR3 protein. Here the sample spans 750,000 to 950,000 distinct CDR3 sequences, 40% to 65% being singletons.

Specimen: blood. This receptor was obtained from a man aged 80 or over in good health. The rearrangement links TRBV5-1 to TRBJ1-5; D is ambiguous. The CDR3, as DNA: TGCGCCAGCAGCTTGGATGGGCGACGCAATCAGCCCCAGCATTTT. This gives the protein CASSLDGRRNQPQHF.